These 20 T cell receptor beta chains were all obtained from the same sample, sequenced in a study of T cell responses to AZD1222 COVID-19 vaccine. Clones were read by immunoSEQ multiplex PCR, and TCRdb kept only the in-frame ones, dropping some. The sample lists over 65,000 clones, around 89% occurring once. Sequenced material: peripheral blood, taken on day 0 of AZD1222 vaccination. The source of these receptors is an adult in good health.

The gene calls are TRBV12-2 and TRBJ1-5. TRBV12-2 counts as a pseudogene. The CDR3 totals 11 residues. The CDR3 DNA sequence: TGTGCAAGTCGCTACTGTCAGCCCCAGCATTTT. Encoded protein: CASRYCQPQHF.

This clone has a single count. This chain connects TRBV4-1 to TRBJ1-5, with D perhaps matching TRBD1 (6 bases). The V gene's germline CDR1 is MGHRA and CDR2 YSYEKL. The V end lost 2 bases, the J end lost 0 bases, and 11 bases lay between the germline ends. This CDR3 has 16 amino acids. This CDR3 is CASSQSTGYSNQPQHF. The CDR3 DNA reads TGCGCCAGCAGCCAATCGACAGGCTATAGCAATCAGCCCCAGCATTTT.

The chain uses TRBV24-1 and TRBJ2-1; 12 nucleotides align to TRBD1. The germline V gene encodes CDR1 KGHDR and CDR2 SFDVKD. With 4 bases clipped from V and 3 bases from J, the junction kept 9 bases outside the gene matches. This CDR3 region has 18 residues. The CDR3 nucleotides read TGTGCCACCAGTGACGCCGGGACAGGGGGCCCCCTCTACAATGAGCAGTTCTTC. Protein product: CATSDAGTGGPLYNEQFF.

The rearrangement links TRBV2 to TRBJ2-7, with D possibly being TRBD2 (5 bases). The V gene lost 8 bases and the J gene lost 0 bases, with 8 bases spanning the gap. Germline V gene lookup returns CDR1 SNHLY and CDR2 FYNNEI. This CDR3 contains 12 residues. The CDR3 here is CASARGSYEQYF. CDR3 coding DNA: TGTGCCAGCGCTCGGGGCTCCTACGAGCAGTACTTC.

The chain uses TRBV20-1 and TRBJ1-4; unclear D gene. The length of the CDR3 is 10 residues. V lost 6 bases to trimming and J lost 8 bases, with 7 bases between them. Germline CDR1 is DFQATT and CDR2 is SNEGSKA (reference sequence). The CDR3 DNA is TGCAGTGCCAAGGAAGAAAAACTGTTTTTT. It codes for CSAKEEKLFF.

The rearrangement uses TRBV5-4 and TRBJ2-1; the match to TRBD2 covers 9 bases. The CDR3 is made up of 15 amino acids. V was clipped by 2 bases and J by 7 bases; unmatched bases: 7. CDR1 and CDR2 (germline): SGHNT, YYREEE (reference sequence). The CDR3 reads CASSFAGGPRNEQFF. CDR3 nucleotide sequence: TGTGCCAGCAGCTTTGCGGGGGGGCCTAGAAATGAGCAGTTCTTC.

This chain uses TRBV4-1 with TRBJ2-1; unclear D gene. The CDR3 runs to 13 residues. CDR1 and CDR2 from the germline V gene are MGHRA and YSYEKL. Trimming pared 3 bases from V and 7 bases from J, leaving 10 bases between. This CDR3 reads CASSQLAGNEQFF. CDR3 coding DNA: TGCGCCAGCAGCCAGTTAGCAGGAAATGAGCAGTTCTTC.

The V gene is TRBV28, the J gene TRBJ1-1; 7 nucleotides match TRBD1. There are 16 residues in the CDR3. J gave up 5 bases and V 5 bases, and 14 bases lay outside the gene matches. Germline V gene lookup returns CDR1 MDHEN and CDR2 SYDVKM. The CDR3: CASSLEIQGWRTEAFF. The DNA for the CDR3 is TGTGCCAGCAGTCTGGAGATACAGGGGTGGCGGACTGAAGCTTTCTTT.

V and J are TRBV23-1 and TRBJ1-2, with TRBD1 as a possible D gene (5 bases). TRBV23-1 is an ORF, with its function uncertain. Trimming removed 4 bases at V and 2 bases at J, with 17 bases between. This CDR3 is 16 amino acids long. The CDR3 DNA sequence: TGCGCCAGCAGTCCGGACTTTGGGCAGGGAAACTATGGCTACACCTTC. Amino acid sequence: CASSPDFGQGNYGYTF.

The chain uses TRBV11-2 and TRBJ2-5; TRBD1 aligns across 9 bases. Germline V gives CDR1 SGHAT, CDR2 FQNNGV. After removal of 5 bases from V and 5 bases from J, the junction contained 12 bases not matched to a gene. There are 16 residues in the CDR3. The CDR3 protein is CASSGSGTGFLETQYF. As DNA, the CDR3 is TGTGCCAGCAGCGGTTCCGGGACAGGGTTTCTGGAGACCCAGTACTTC.

DNA of the CDR3: TGTGCCAGCTCACTACTAGTCCCCGGGGAGCTGTTTTTT. Translating gives CASSLLVPGELFF. The chain employs TRBV18 and TRBJ2-2; perhaps TRBD2 as D (5 bases). Trimming pared 4 bases from V and 6 bases from J, leaving 9 bases between. This CDR3 is built from 13 residues. Germline V gene sequence: CDR1 KGHSH, CDR2 LQKENI. Using reference TRBV18 and TRBJ2-2 for the parts outside the CDR3, the full variable domain is NAGVMQNPRHLVRRRGQEARLRCSPMKGHSHVYWYRQLPEEGLKFMVYLQKENIIDESGMPKERFSAEFPKEGPSILRIQQVVRGDSAAYFCASSLLVPGELFFGEGSRLTVL.

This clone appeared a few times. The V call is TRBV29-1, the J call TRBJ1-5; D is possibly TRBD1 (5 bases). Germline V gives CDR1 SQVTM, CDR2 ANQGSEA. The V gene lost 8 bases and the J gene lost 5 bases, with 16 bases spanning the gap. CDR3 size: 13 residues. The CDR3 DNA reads TGCAGCCCTCGACGCAGGGTTGATCAGCCCCAGCATTTT. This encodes CSPRRRVDQPQHF.

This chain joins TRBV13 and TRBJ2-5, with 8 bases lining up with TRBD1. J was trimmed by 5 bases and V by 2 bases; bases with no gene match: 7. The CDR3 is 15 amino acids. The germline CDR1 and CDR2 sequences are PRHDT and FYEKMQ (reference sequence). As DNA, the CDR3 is TGTGCCAGCAGCTTAACACCCAGGGGGCTTGAGACCCAGTACTTC. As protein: CASSLTPRGLETQYF.

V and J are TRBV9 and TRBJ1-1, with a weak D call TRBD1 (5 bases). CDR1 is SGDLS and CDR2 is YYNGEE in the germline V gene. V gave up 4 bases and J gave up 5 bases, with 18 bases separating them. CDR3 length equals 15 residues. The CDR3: CASSPRWQGVTEAFF. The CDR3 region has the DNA TGTGCCAGCAGCCCCCGGTGGCAGGGCGTAACTGAAGCTTTCTTT.

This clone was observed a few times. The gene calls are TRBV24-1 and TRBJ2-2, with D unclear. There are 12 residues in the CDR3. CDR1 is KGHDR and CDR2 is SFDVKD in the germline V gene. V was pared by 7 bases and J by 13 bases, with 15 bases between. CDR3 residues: CATRGLDGSLFF. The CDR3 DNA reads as TGTGCCACCAGGGGATTGGACGGGTCGCTGTTTTTT.

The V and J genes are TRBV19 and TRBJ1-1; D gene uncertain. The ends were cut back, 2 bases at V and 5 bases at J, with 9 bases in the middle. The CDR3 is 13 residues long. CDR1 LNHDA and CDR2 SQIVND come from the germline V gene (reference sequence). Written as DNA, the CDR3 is TGTGCCAGTAGTATAAGGATGGGGACTGAAGCTTTCTTT. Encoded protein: CASSIRMGTEAFF.

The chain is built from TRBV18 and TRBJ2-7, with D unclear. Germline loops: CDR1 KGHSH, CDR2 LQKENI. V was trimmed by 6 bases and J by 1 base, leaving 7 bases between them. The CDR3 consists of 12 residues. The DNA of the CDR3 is TGTGCCAGCTCCCCCTCGTCCTACGAGCAGTACTTC. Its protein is CASSPSSYEQYF.

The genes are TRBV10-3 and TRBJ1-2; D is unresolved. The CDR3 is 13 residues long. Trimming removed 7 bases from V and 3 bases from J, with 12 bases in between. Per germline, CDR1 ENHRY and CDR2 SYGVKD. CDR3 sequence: CAITEGRYYGYTF. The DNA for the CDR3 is TGTGCCATCACGGAGGGCAGGTACTATGGCTACACCTTC.

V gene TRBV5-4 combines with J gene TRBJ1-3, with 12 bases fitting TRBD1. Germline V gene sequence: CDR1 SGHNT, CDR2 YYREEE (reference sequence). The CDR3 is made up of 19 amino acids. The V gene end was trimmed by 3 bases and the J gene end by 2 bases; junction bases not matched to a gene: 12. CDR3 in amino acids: CASSSTGRGQGAAGNTIYF. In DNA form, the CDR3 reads TGTGCCAGCAGCTCCACCGGCAGGGGACAGGGGGCTGCTGGAAACACCATATATTTT. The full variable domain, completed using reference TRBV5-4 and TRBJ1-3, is ETGVTQSPTHLIKTRGQQVTLRCSSQSGHNTVSWYQQALGQGPQFIFQYYREEENGRGNFPPRFSGLQFPNYSSELNVNALELDDSALYLCASSSTGRGQGAAGNTIYFGEGSWLTVV.

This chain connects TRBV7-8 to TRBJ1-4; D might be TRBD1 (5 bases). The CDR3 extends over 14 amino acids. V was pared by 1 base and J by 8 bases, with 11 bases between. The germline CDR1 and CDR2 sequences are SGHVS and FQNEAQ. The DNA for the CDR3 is TGTGCCAGCAGCTTAGTGGTGGGGGGGGAAAAACTGTTTTTT. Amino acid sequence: CASSLVVGGEKLFF.